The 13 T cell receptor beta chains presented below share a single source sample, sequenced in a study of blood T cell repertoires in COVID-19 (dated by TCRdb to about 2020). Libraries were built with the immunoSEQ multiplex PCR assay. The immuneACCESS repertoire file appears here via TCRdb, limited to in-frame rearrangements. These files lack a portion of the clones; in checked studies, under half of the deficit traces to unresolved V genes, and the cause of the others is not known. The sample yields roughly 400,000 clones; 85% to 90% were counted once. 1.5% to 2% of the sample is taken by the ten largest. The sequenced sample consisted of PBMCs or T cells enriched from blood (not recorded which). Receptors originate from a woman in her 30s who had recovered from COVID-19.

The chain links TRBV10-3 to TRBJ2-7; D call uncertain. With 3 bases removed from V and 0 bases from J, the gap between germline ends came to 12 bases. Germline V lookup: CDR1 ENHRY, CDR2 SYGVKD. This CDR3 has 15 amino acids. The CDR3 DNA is TGTGCCATCAGTGACGAGAAAGAGTTCTCCTACGAGCAGTACTTC. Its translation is CAISDEKEFSYEQYF.

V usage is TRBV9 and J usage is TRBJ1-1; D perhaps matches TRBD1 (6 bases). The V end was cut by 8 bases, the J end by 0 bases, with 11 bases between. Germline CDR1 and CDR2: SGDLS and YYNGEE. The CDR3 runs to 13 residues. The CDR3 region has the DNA TGTGCCAGTTGCACAGGGATGAACACTGAAGCTTTCTTT. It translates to CASCTGMNTEAFF. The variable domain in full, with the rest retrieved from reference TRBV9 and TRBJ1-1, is DSGVTQTPKHLITATGQRVTLRCSPRSGDLSVYWYQQSLDQGLQFLIQYYNGEERAKGNILERFSAQQFPDLHSELNLSSLELGDSALYFCASCTGMNTEAFFGQGTRLTVV.

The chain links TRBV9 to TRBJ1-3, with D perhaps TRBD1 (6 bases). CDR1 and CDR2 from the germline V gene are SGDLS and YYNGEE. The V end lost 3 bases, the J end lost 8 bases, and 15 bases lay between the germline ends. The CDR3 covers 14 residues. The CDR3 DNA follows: TGTGCCAGCAGCGCGCCTTGGGAGGGGGACACCATATATTTT. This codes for CASSAPWEGDTIYF.

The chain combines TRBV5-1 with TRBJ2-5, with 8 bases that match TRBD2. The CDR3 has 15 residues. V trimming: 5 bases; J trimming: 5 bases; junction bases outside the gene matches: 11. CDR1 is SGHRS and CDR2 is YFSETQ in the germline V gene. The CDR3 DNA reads TGCGCCAGCAGGCCGGGGGGGTTCGGTACGGAGACCCAGTACTTC. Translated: CASRPGGFGTETQYF.

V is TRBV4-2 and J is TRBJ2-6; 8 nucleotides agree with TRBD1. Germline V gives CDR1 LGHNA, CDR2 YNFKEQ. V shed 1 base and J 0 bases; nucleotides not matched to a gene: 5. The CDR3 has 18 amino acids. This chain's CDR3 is CASSQGRDRTSGANVLTF. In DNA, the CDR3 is TGTGCCAGCAGCCAAGGCAGGGACAGGACCTCTGGGGCCAACGTCCTGACTTTC.

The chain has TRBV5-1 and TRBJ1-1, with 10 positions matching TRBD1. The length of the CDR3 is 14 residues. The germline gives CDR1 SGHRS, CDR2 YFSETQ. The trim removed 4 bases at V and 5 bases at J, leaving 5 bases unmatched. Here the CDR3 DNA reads TGCGCCAGCAGCGCGACAGGGGGCAATACTGAAGCTTTCTTT. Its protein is CASSATGGNTEAFF.

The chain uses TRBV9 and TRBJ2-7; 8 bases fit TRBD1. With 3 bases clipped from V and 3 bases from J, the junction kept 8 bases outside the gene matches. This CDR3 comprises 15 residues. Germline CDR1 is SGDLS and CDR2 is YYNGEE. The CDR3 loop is CASSGAGQEGYEQYF. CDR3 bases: TGTGCCAGCAGCGGCGCGGGACAGGAGGGCTACGAGCAGTACTTC.

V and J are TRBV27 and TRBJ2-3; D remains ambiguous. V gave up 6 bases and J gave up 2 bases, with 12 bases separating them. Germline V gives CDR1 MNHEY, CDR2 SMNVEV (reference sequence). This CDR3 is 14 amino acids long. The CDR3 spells CASSTIPHTDTQYF. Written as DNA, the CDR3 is TGTGCCAGCAGCACTATTCCCCACACAGATACGCAGTATTTT.

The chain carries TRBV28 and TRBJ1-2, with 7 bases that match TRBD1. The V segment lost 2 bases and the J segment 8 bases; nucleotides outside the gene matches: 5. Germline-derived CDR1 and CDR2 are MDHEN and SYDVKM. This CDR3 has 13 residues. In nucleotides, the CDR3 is TGTGCCAGCAGTTTAAAGGGGGCGTTGGGCTACACCTTC. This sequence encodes CASSLKGALGYTF.

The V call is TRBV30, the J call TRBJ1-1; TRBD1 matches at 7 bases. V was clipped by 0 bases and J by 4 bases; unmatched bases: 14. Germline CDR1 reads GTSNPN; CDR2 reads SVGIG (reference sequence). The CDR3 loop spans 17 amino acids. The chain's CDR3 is CAWSVGAGGDFGTEAFF. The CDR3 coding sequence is TGTGCCTGGAGTGTCGGGGCAGGGGGTGATTTTGGCACTGAAGCTTTCTTT.

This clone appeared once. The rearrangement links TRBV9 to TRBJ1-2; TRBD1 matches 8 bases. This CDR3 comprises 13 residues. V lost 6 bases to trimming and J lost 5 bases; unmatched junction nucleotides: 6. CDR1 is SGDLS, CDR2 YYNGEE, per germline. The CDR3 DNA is TGTGCCAGCAACCTAGGACAGGGTTATGGCTACACCTTC. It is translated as CASNLGQGYGYTF.

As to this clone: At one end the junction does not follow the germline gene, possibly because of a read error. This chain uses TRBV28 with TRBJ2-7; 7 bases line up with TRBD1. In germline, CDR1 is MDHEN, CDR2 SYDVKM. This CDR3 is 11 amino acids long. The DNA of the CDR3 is TGTGCCAGCAGTTTCTCCGGGACAGTTAGCTTC. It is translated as CASSFSGTVSF. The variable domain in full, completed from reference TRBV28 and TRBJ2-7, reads DVKVTQSSRYLVKRTGEKVFLECVQDMDHENMFWYRQDPGLGLRLIYFSYDVKMKEKGDIPEGYSVSREKKERFSLILESASTNQTSMYLCASSFSGTVSFGPGTRLTVT.

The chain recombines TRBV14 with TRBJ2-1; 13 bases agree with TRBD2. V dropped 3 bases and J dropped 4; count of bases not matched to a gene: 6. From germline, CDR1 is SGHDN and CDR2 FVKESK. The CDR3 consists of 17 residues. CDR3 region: CASSHSPGLAGYNEQFF. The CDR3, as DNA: TGTGCCAGCAGCCACTCCCCGGGACTAGCGGGATACAATGAGCAGTTCTTC. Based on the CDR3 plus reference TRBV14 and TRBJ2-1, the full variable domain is EAGVTQFPSHSVIEKGQTVTLRCDPISGHDNLYWYRRVMGKEIKFLLHFVKESKQDESGMPNNRFLAERTGGTYSTLKVQPAELEDSGVYFCASSHSPGLAGYNEQFFGPGTRLTVL.